One sample yielded the 28 T cell receptor beta chains listed below, sequenced in a study of monozygotic twins with inflammatory bowel disease. TCRdb re-called the 5' RACE reads, yielding one record per CDR3 amino acid sequence without DNA. Its table records 330,000 or so distinct CDR3 sequences. The sequenced sample consisted of blood. These receptors were collected from a human donor with ulcerative colitis or Crohn's disease, or a healthy co-twin of an affected twin (not recorded which).

This chain links TRBV7-2 with TRBJ2-2; the TCRdb D gene call, TRBD1, has no DNA to confirm it. The CDR3 extends over 18 amino acids. Germline V gene data show CDR1 as SGHTA and CDR2 as FQGNSA. CDR3 protein: CASSLGFPGATNTGELFF. Supplemented by reference TRBV7-2 and TRBJ2-2, the full variable domain reads GAGVSQSPSNKVTEKGKDVELRCDPISGHTALYWYRQSLGQGLEFLIYFQGNSAPDKSGLPSDRFSAERTGGSVSTLTIQRTQQEDSAVYLCASSLGFPGATNTGELFFGEGSRLTVL.

The rearrangement joins TRBV27 to TRBJ2-7; TCRdb designates TRBD2, a call that cannot be tested without DNA. The CDR3 length is 15 residues. Germline V lookup: CDR1 MNHEY, CDR2 SMNVEV (reference sequence). CDR3 protein: CATLRLAGGLGEQYF.

This chain links TRBV20-1 with TRBJ2-7; the TCRdb call, TRBD1, lacks DNA for checking. The CDR3 is 13 amino acids. Germline V gene data show CDR1 as DFQATT and CDR2 as SNEGSKA (reference sequence). CDR3 protein: CSARVGTVGEQYF.

This rearrangement joins TRBV15 to TRBJ2-7; TCRdb lists TRBD1, though no DNA is available to test this call. This CDR3 spans 15 amino acids. Germline CDR1 is LNHNV and CDR2 is YYDKDF (reference sequence). The CDR3: CATSLTGTFFYEQYF.

The gene calls are TRBV2 and TRBJ2-5; TCRdb returns TRBD1, unconfirmable since there is no DNA. This CDR3 is built from 13 residues. Germline assignment: CDR1 SNHLY and CDR2 FYNNEI. The CDR3 is CASTEGVKETQYF.

The rearrangement uses TRBV29-1 and TRBJ2-7; TCRdb selects TRBD1, and the lack of DNA leaves this call unchecked. This CDR3 comprises 12 residues. Germline loops: CDR1 SQVTM, CDR2 ANQGSEA. The CDR3: CSVAQGAYGQYF.

The V gene is TRBV12-3 or TRBV12-4, the J gene TRBJ2-5; TCRdb indicates TRBD1, and absent DNA this call remains unverified. The CDR3 extends over 17 amino acids. This CDR3 reads CASSLGIVAGGAETQYF.

The chain carries TRBV5-1 and TRBJ2-7; TCRdb lists TRBD2, though no DNA is available to test this call. Germline V CDR1 and CDR2: SGHRS, YFSETQ. The length of the CDR3 is 14 residues. The CDR3 loop reads CASSVTSGSSEQYF.

V gene TRBV7-9 combines with J gene TRBJ2-7; TCRdb's assignment of TRBD1 cannot be checked, as there is no DNA. Germline V CDR1 and CDR2: SEHNR, FQNEAQ (reference sequence). The CDR3 is made up of 15 amino acids. CDR3 sequence reads: CASSLPGQGWDEQYF.

The chain couples TRBV12-3 or TRBV12-4 to TRBJ2-7; no DNA is available, so the TRBD2 call from TCRdb remains unchecked. This CDR3 is built from 14 residues. This chain's CDR3 is CASSLEGPSYEQYF.

This chain links TRBV27 with TRBJ2-7; with no DNA, the TCRdb D assignment of TRBD1 cannot be verified. This CDR3 comprises 15 residues. In germline, CDR1 is MNHEY, CDR2 SMNVEV (reference sequence). CDR3 amino acids: CASSLRPLSSYEQYF.

The rearrangement links TRBV7-9 to TRBJ2-7; TCRdb gives TRBD1 as the D gene, but with no DNA this cannot be confirmed. The CDR3 has 11 amino acids. CDR1 and CDR2 from the germline V gene are SEHNR and FQNEAQ (reference sequence). CDR3 region: CASSFGGEQYF.

The J gene is TRBJ2-3, the V gene TRBV29-1; no DNA is available, so the TRBD2 call from TCRdb remains unchecked. The CDR3 covers 13 residues. CDR1 SQVTM and CDR2 ANQGSEA come from the germline V gene. CDR3 sequence: CSVVASGTDTQYF.

The chain links TRBV7-2 to TRBJ1-2. The CDR3 runs to 16 residues. Germline CDR1 is SGHTA and CDR2 is FQGNSA. CDR3 sequence: CASSLEGLGSTYGYTF.

This chain links TRBV12-3 or TRBV12-4 with TRBJ2-5; the D call of TRBD2 rests on TCRdb alone, since no DNA is present to check it. The CDR3 runs 14 residues. CDR3 loop: CASSRGEGGETQYF.

This chain joins TRBV7-9 and TRBJ2-1; TCRdb lists TRBD2, though no DNA is available to test this call. The CDR3 runs 13 residues. CDR1 and CDR2 (germline): SEHNR, FQNEAQ (reference sequence). CDR3 sequence: CASSSGLTGEQFF.

The J gene is TRBJ2-3, the V gene TRBV12-3 or TRBV12-4; checking the TCRdb D call of TRBD1 is not possible without DNA. This CDR3 contains 16 residues. CDR3 sequence reads: CASSRGTGYLPDTQYF.

This chain joins TRBV5-5 and TRBJ2-2; with no DNA, the TCRdb D assignment of TRBD2 cannot be verified. This CDR3 is 16 amino acids long. Germline assignment: CDR1 SGHKS and CDR2 YYEKEE (reference sequence). The CDR3 loop is CASSKSSGAGTGELFF.

The chain is built from TRBV7-6 and TRBJ2-7; TCRdb's D gene call, TRBD1, goes unchecked for lack of DNA. The germline CDR1 and CDR2 sequences are SGHVS and FNYEAQ. The CDR3 loop spans 15 amino acids. The CDR3 loop reads CASSPGTFASYEQYF.

The gene calls are TRBV12-3 or TRBV12-4 and TRBJ2-1; the TCRdb call, TRBD2, lacks DNA for checking. There are 15 residues in the CDR3. CDR3 sequence: CASSLKEAGGYEQFF.

This rearrangement joins TRBV12-3 or TRBV12-4 to TRBJ2-5; TCRdb outputs TRBD1, but without DNA this stays unchecked. The CDR3 has 14 amino acids. The CDR3 loop reads CASSPRAQSETQYF.

The V gene is TRBV15, the J gene TRBJ2-5. Germline V gives CDR1 LNHNV, CDR2 YYDKDF (reference sequence). The CDR3 contains 13 residues. The CDR3 sequence: CATSRDAKETQYF. The full variable domain, in which reference TRBV15 and TRBJ2-5 provide the parts outside the CDR3, is DAMVIQNPRYQVTQFGKPVTLSCSQTLNHNVMYWYQQKSSQAPKLLFHYYDKDFNNEADTPDNFQSRRPNTSFCFLDIRSPGLGDTAMYLCATSRDAKETQYFGPGTRLLVL.

The CDR3 spells CASSPPRSGNNEQFF. This sequence joins TRBV12-3 or TRBV12-4 and TRBJ2-1; absent DNA, TCRdb's TRBD1 call cannot be checked. This CDR3 contains 15 residues.

V usage is TRBV20-1 and J usage is TRBJ1-3. The CDR3 loop spans 15 amino acids. From germline, CDR1 is DFQATT and CDR2 SNEGSKA (reference sequence). This CDR3 is CSARPGGQSGNTIYF.

The chain has TRBV7-9 and TRBJ2-7; TCRdb returns TRBD1, unconfirmable since there is no DNA. This CDR3 has 14 amino acids. Germline V gene sequence: CDR1 SEHNR, CDR2 FQNEAQ (reference sequence). CDR3 protein: CASSPRQGPGEQYF.

The V and J genes are TRBV18 and TRBJ1-1. Germline V lookup: CDR1 KGHSH, CDR2 LQKENI. This CDR3 is built from 14 residues. This CDR3 reads CASSPNAGASEAFF.

This chain uses TRBV7-2 with TRBJ2-7; TCRdb indicates TRBD1, and absent DNA this call remains unverified. Per germline, CDR1 SGHTA and CDR2 FQGNSA. The CDR3 has 13 amino acids. The CDR3 sequence: CASRGQFSYEQYF.

The CDR3 here is CASSLIPGLFVSIEAFF. The J gene is TRBJ1-1, the V gene TRBV7-2; TCRdb selects TRBD1, and the lack of DNA leaves this call unchecked. Germline CDR1 reads SGHTA; CDR2 reads FQGNSA. The CDR3 runs to 17 residues.